Sequencing of this T cell receptor beta chain was carried out in a study of OX40 agonist ivuxolimab in advanced cancers. Study background: Those treated in dose escalation had hepatocellular carcinoma, melanoma, renal cell cancer or head and neck cancer.

The assay was immunoSEQ multiplex PCR, and TCRdb's table has in-frame clones only and misses some. The sample holds 48,000 or so clones; around nine tenths are singletons and the top ten take 1.5% to 2%. Trimming removed 7 bases at V and 2 bases at J, with 12 bases between. Looked up from germline, CDR1 is MNHNS and CDR2 is SASEGT. The CDR3 extends over 15 amino acids. This TCR came from an adult with an advanced solid tumor such as melanoma, head and neck, liver or kidney cancer. Sequencing was performed on CD4+ or CD8+ T cells sorted from blood, taken in a trial of the OX40 agonist ivuxolimab. V is TRBV6-1 and J is TRBJ2-6, with unresolved D. The DNA of the CDR3 is TGTGCCAGCACCCCAAGTCTGGCTGGGGCCAACGTCCTGACTTTC. The encoded protein is CASTPSLAGANVLTF.